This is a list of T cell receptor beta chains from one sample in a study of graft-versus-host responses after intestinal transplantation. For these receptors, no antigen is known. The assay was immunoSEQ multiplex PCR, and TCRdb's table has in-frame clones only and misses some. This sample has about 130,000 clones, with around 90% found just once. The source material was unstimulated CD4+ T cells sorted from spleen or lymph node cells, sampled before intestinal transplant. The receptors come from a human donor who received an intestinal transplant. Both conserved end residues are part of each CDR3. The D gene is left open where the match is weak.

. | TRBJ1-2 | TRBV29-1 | TGCAGCGTCGGACAGAGCAACTATGGCTACACCTTC | CSVGQSNYGYTF
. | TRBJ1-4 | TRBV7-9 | TGTGCCAGCAGCACAGGGCGAGACAGACCCTATGAAAAACTGTTTTTT | CASSTGRDRPYEKLFF
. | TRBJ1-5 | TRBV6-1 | TGTGCCAGCAGTGAAAATAGGAATCAGCCCCAGCATTTT | CASSENRNQPQHF
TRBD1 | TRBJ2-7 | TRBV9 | TGTGCCAGCAGCGTAGGTAGTCAGGGGGCTGGCTACGAGCAGTACTTC | CASSVGSQGAGYEQYF
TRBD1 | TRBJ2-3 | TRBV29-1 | TGCAGCGTGGACAGGGTCCCCACAGATACGCAGTATTTT | CSVDRVPTDTQYF
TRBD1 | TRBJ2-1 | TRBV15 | TGTGCCACCAGCAGAGATACGGTAGCCGCGACAGGGGCCAATGAGCAGTTCTTC | CATSRDTVAATGANEQFF
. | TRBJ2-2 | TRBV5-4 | TGTGCCAGCAGCTTCTGGGACCCCACCGGGGAGCTGTTTTTT | CASSFWDPTGELFF
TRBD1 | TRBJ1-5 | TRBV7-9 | TGTGCATGCCTCGGACAGGCCAATCAGCCCCAGCATTTT | CACLGQANQPQHF
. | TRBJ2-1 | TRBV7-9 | TGTGCCAGCAGCTTACGCTTGGACAATGAGCAGTTCTTC | CASSLRLDNEQFF
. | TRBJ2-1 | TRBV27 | TGTGCCAGCAGTCCCCCTCGAGGTAGGGTCGTGGGCAATGAGCAGTTCTTC | CASSPPRGRVVGNEQFF
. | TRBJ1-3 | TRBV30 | TGTGCCTGCGCTCCGGGACTTGGCTCTGGAAACACCATATATTTT | CACAPGLGSGNTIYF
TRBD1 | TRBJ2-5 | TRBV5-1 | TGCGCCAGCAGCTTGGCCGGGACAGAACAAGAGACCCAGTACTTC | CASSLAGTEQETQYF
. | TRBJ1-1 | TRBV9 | TGTGCCAGCAGCCCCGTGGGCAGTGTGAACACTGAAGCTTTCTTT | CASSPVGSVNTEAFF
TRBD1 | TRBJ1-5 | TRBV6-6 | TGTGCCAGCAGGGGACAGAACAATCAGCCCCAGCATTTT | CASRGQNNQPQHF
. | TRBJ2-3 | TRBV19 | TGTGCCAGTAGTATAACTCAATACCGCACAGATACGCAGTATTTT | CASSITQYRTDTQYF
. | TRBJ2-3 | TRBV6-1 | TGTGCCCTAATACGGACTAACTTACCGAATACGCAGTATTTT | CALIRTNLPNTQYF